This paragraph covers one TCR beta chain sequence. No antigen is known for it. No quality values exist for individual bases; no much larger clone is one base distant. Other DNA sequences in this sample translate to the same CDR3. The data are from a study of shared clonotypes between healthy human individuals (TCRdb year 2020). Regarding the research as a whole: The cohort comprised two women and a few men aged 18 to 49 years. The study deeply sequenced blood TCR repertoires of five healthy adults to estimate repertoire size and the extent of clonotype sharing between individuals. For each donor, three plates each were used for CD4 naive and CD4 memory, two plates were used for CD8 naive, and one plate was used for CD8 memory. Leukapheresis yielded between about 0.9 and 8.9 billion PBMCs per donor. Different laboratories and diverse techniques were used to prepare libraries and sequence TCR repertoires, to increase sequencing depth and limit assay-specific biases. Points the paper makes about the study in general: Sampling was restricted to blood, and TCR repertoires in tissues likely differ from the TCR repertoires found in blood. Compared with non-shared clonotypes, the clonotypes found in all four sorted-subset donors had higher generation probabilities. About 5% of naive CD4, around 3.6% of naive CD8, approximately 2.2% of memory CD4, and about 0.4% of memory CD8 clonotypes were shared across four donors. Pairwise subsampling led to the expectation that sequencing depth would affect the degree of clonotype sharing among donors. Incomplete sequencing was indicated by rarefaction of sorted-subset datasets, despite the large sequencing depth. Because the study included only a small number of donors, the genetic and exposure-history diversity represented was limited. Estimated clonotype richness was generally larger for naive than for memory subsets.

CD8 naive samples consisted of CD45RO-negative cells that were positively selected for CCR7, yielding a CD45RA+CCR7+ population without TemRA cells. Donors were healthy HIV-negative adults with no recently reported acute infections or vaccinations. Every donor was a Caucasian adult living in Nashville, Tennessee, USA. Blood was collected by leukapheresis, and PBMCs were isolated by Ficoll-Histopaque density gradient centrifugation and then cryopreserved in liquid nitrogen vapor phase. Analytical flow cytometry was used to check the purity and quantity of every magnetically sorted T cell population. Each sorted fraction had its genomic DNA isolated and then quantified by UV absorbance on a Nanodrop 2000c. TCR CDR3 regions were amplified from genomic DNA by multiplex PCR using the deep immunoSEQ assay. Extracted genomic DNA from each cell subset was spread evenly across all wells of several immunoSEQ 96-well plates, with each plate serving as a replicate. For sorted subsets, each replicate PCR was loaded with roughly 0.2 ug genomic DNA, equivalent to some 27,000 T cell genomes. Purified libraries were quantified with a Qubit 3.0 fluorometer, sized on a Bioanalyzer 2100, and re-quantified with the KAPA Library Quantification kit. Every immunoSEQ 96-well plate was sequenced on a separate single-read 150-cycle Illumina NextSeq 550 flow cell. As for how the authors treated the data: Because the immunoSEQ output held only junctional sequences and lacked quality scores, the filtering could not match the filtering applied to full-length reads. To assign V/J genes and CDR3, sequences were annotated using PyIR, a Python wrapper for IgBLAST v1.9, with IMGT germline references. Any read was removed if the V/J assignment was weak (E-value above 1e-6), the CDR3 was missing, or the read contained stop codons, out-of-frame junctions, or ambiguous translated residues. V3J clonotypes were defined by identical inferred V gene, J gene, and CDR3 amino acid sequence. To compute the percentage overlap between repertoires, the number of shared unique clonotypes was divided by the size of the smaller repertoire. Richness of each repertoire was evaluated using RTK rarefaction, the Chao1 estimator, and Recon v2.1 estimates of unobserved clonotypes. Generation probabilities were computed with OLGA for all TCRbeta clonotypes obtained by the gDNA method from four donors. This is the immuneACCESS table as TCRdb keeps it, with only in-frame sequences that have V and J called. A part of the clones is gone; compared with another copy, unresolved V genes explain less than half, and the rest is unexplained. For V, J and clone size, that table is used; D and trimming come from the DNA. The sample table holds about 2.1 million clones, of which under 95% were seen once. The ten most abundant clones make up about 1.8% of the sample.

The CDR3 runs 12 amino acids, cysteine and phenylalanine included. Only the CDR3 region is kept as DNA, spanning 36 bases read in frame from base 1. V is shortened by 1 base, J by 5 bases, and the region joining them spans 5 bases. In the germline V gene (reference sequence), CDR1 corresponds to SEHNR and CDR2 to FQNEAQ. This TCR was recovered from a man aged 18 to 30 in good health. Some clones in this sample may be carry-over from other donors' samples. The sample taken for sequencing was naive CD8+ T cells from PBMCs. In the paper's terms, the cell subset or site label means: CD45RA+CCR7+. The chain is assembled from TRBV7-9 and TRBJ1-1, with the identity of the D gene unclear. The DNA reads as follows: TGTGCCAGCAGCTTAGGATCGACTGAAGCTTTCTTT. Its protein reads: CASSLGSTEAFF.